This T cell receptor beta chain was captured by sequencing in a study of shared clonotypes between healthy human individuals. As for the study in general: With ages of 18 to 49, the donors were two women and a few men.

CD45RO negativity and positive selection for CCR7 defined naive CD8 cells, a population that excluded terminally differentiated effector memory CD45RA+ cells. Libraries were prepared by immunoSEQ multiplex PCR; TCRdb keeps only in-frame clonotypes and omits some of them. The table lists roughly 2,000,000 clones, 85% to 95% of them singletons. CDR1 is SGHNT and CDR2 is YYREEE in the germline V gene (reference sequence). V lost 1 base and J 2 bases, leaving 9 bases between the germline ends. The CDR3 spans 15 residues. The source of this sequence is a man aged 18 to 35 in good health. The V gene is TRBV5-4, the J gene TRBJ2-2; tentative D call: TRBD1 (6 bases). Source material: naive CD8+ T cells sorted from blood. CDR3 loop: CASSLWGQNTGELFF. The DNA of the CDR3 is TGTGCCAGCAGCTTGTGGGGGCAAAACACCGGGGAGCTGTTTTTT.